These 30 T cell receptor beta chains were sequenced from one sample in a study of beta chain features in type 1 diabetes. Sequenced material consisted of expressed TCRB transcripts (all of the isolated RNA was reverse transcribed). Data came from immunoSEQ multiplex PCR; TCRdb stores just in-frame clones and leaves some out. The sample lists about 220,000 clones; roughly 11% were seen once. The sequencing sample was made of central memory CD4+ T cells from blood. The receptor set was obtained from a man between 18 and 35 years old in good health.

This clone has ten or more counts. V gene TRBV10-3 combines with J gene TRBJ1-1; D not certain. Germline-derived CDR1 and CDR2 are ENHRY and SYGVKD. This CDR3 is built from 15 residues. Trimming pared 0 bases from V and 1 base from J, leaving 9 bases between. The CDR3 DNA sequence: TGTGCCATCAGTGAGTCTTGGACGGAGAACACTGAAGCTTTCTTT. It specifies CAISESWTENTEAFF.

This clone was seen more than once but under ten times. Given a far larger clone just one base away, this is likely a sequencing read error. V and J are TRBV29-1 and TRBJ2-2; weak D call: TRBD1 (7 bases). The CDR3 covers 13 residues. CDR1 and CDR2 (germline): SQVTM, ANQGSEA. V was cut by 4 bases and J by 5 bases, with 11 bases left in between. The CDR3 protein is CSVGRGQTGELFF. The CDR3 DNA reads as TGCAGCGTTGGGAGGGGGCAAACCGGGGAGCTGTTTTTT.

The chain has TRBV9 and TRBJ2-1; 9 bases align to TRBD2. J was trimmed by 13 bases and V by 0 bases; bases with no gene match: 5. Germline CDR1 reads SGDLS; CDR2 reads YYNGEE. There are 13 residues in the CDR3. The DNA of the CDR3 is TGTGCCAGCAGCGTAGTTAATAGCGGGAGTCAGTTCTTC. This sequence encodes CASSVVNSGSQFF.

A few counts support this clone. This chain links TRBV30 with TRBJ2-7, with 9 bases lining up with TRBD2. CDR3 length equals 13 residues. Germline assignment: CDR1 GTSNPN and CDR2 SVGIG (reference sequence). V lost 3 bases and J lost 7; bases outside the gene matches: 7. DNA for the CDR3: TGTGCCTGGAGGGCTAGCGGGACTAGGGAGCAGTACTTC. Encoded protein: CAWRASGTREQYF. The full variable domain, rest sourced from reference TRBV30 and TRBJ2-7, is SQTIHQWPATLVQPVGSPLSLECTVEGTSNPNLYWYRQAAGRGLQLLFYSVGIGQISSEVPQNLSASRPQDRQFILSSKKLLLSDSGFYLCAWRASGTREQYFGPGTRLTVT.

The genes are TRBV30 and TRBJ2-7, with 16 bases aligning to TRBD2. Per germline, CDR1 GTSNPN and CDR2 SVGIG (reference sequence). This CDR3 contains 16 residues. With 1 base clipped from V and 6 bases from J, the junction kept 6 bases outside the gene matches. For the CDR3, the DNA is TGTGCCTGGAGTGGATTGGGACTAGCGGGAGGGAGCGAGCAGTACTTC. Protein: CAWSGLGLAGGSEQYF.

Regarding this clone: This could be a read error, since a much larger clone is one nucleotide away. This chain links TRBV6-6 with TRBJ2-1, with D uncertain. Germline V lookup: CDR1 MNHNY, CDR2 SVGAGI (reference sequence). The CDR3 is 11 residues long. The V end lost 6 bases, the J end lost 1 base, and 1 base lay between the germline ends. In DNA form, the CDR3 reads TGTGCCAGCAGGTCCTACAATGAGCAGTTCTTC. It encodes CASRSYNEQFF.

This clone was counted between two and nine times. The V gene is TRBV15, the J gene TRBJ2-7; maybe TRBD2 (5 bases). Trimming shortened V by 5 bases and J by 3 bases, and 11 bases separated the two germline ends. Germline-derived CDR1 and CDR2 are LNHNV and YYDKDF (reference sequence). CDR3 length: 13 amino acids. The CDR3 loop is CATSAVGGYEQYF. Here the CDR3 DNA reads TGTGCCACCAGCGCGGTAGGAGGCTACGAGCAGTACTTC. Full variable domain (rest looked up from reference TRBV15 and TRBJ2-7): DAMVIQNPRYQVTQFGKPVTLSCSQTLNHNVMYWYQQKSSQAPKLLFHYYDKDFNNEADTPDNFQSRRPNTSFCFLDIRSPGLGDTAMYLCATSAVGGYEQYFGPGTRLTVT.

The chain employs TRBV7-2 and TRBJ2-5; 8 bases match TRBD2. The CDR3 covers 14 residues. Per germline, CDR1 SGHTA and CDR2 FQGNSA. V dropped 5 bases and J dropped 5; count of bases not matched to a gene: 7. In DNA form, the CDR3 reads TGTGCCAGCAGCACCTTAGCGGGAAAGGAGACCCAGTACTTC. Its translation: CASSTLAGKETQYF. Full variable domain (missing parts from reference TRBV7-2 and TRBJ2-5): GAGVSQSPSNKVTEKGKDVELRCDPISGHTALYWYRQSLGQGLEFLIYFQGNSAPDKSGLPSDRFSAERTGGSVSTLTIQRTQQEDSAVYLCASSTLAGKETQYFGPGTRLLVL.

The gene calls are TRBV7-2 and TRBJ2-7, with TRBD1 identical over 7 bases. The CDR3 is 13 residues long. Germline CDR1 is SGHTA and CDR2 is FQGNSA. V lost 2 bases to trimming and J lost 6 bases; unmatched junction nucleotides: 4. The CDR3 spells CASSLRDRREQYF. The DNA for the CDR3 is TGTGCCAGCAGCTTAAGGGACAGACGCGAGCAGTACTTC.

This clone turned up a few times. This sequence joins TRBV30 and TRBJ1-5; D is unresolved. The CDR3 is made up of 13 amino acids. V shed 5 bases and J shed 5 bases, with 13 bases lying between them. Germline V lookup: CDR1 GTSNPN, CDR2 SVGIG (reference sequence). CDR3 sequence reads: CAWGLETYQPQHF. The CDR3 DNA is TGTGCCTGGGGCCTGGAAACGTATCAGCCCCAGCATTTT. The full variable domain, in which reference TRBV30 and TRBJ1-5 provide the parts outside the CDR3, is SQTIHQWPATLVQPVGSPLSLECTVEGTSNPNLYWYRQAAGRGLQLLFYSVGIGQISSEVPQNLSASRPQDRQFILSSKKLLLSDSGFYLCAWGLETYQPQHFGDGTRLSIL.

This clone was seen ten or more times. The chain's CDR3 is CASSLQTGRLNEQFF. CDR3 sequence (DNA): TGTGCCAGCAGCCTACAGACGGGAAGACTCAATGAGCAGTTCTTC. The chain recombines TRBV14 with TRBJ2-1; perhaps TRBD2 as D (5 bases). The germline gives CDR1 SGHDN, CDR2 FVKESK. The CDR3 runs to 15 residues. The V end was cut by 4 bases, the J end by 6 bases, with 16 bases between. Drawing the rest from reference TRBV14 and TRBJ2-1, the complete variable domain is EAGVTQFPSHSVIEKGQTVTLRCDPISGHDNLYWYRRVMGKEIKFLLHFVKESKQDESGMPNNRFLAERTGGTYSTLKVQPAELEDSGVYFCASSLQTGRLNEQFFGPGTRLTVL.

This clone was picked up a small number of times. The chain combines TRBV11-2 with TRBJ2-3, with D unresolved. Germline V gene lookup returns CDR1 SGHAT and CDR2 FQNNGV. The CDR3 totals 13 residues. V lost 0 bases, J lost 5 bases, and 6 bases lay in between. In nucleotides, the CDR3 is TGTGCCAGCAGCTTAGATCAAGGAGATACGCAGTATTTT. Translated, it gives CASSLDQGDTQYF.

This clone has more than one count but fewer than ten. The chain couples TRBV28 to TRBJ1-2; D gene uncertain. Deletions cut 3 bases from V and 4 bases from J, with 6 bases between. Germline-derived CDR1 and CDR2 are MDHEN and SYDVKM. The CDR3 is 12 residues long. In DNA, the CDR3 is TGTGCCAGCAGTTTTTCTTCCTATGGCTACACCTTC. This sequence encodes CASSFSSYGYTF.

This clone was counted a few times. The V call is TRBV25-1, the J call TRBJ2-7, with D tentatively TRBD1 (6 bases). Trimming removed 5 bases from V and 7 bases from J, with 9 bases in between. Germline loops: CDR1 MGHDK, CDR2 SYGVNS. The CDR3 loop spans 11 amino acids. Here the CDR3 DNA reads TGTGCCAGCAGTAGGGGGTTTGAGCAGTACTTC. This translates into CASSRGFEQYF.

This clone was counted only a few times. The chain is built from TRBV7-2 and TRBJ2-6; weak D call: TRBD1 (6 bases). Trimming pared 7 bases from V and 3 bases from J, leaving 10 bases between. The CDR3 is 14 residues long. Germline CDR1 and CDR2: SGHTA and FQGNSA. Written as DNA, the CDR3 is TGTGCCAGCACAGGGGCTGTTGGGGCCAACGTCCTGACTTTC. Translation gives CASTGAVGANVLTF.

This clone was recorded a few times. This chain connects TRBV6-1 to TRBJ2-7, with D uncertain. V shed 5 bases and J shed 2 bases, with 13 bases lying between them. The germline gives CDR1 MNHNS, CDR2 SASEGT. The CDR3 has 14 residues. The CDR3 sequence: CASSSDLGTYEQYF. For the CDR3, the DNA is TGTGCCAGCAGTTCCGACCTAGGAACCTACGAGCAGTACTTC.

This clone was seen a handful of times. The chain joins TRBV15 to TRBJ2-7, with D perhaps TRBD2 (6 bases). This CDR3 is built from 15 residues. The V end was cut by 4 bases, the J end by 1 base, with 14 bases between. In germline, CDR1 is LNHNV, CDR2 YYDKDF (reference sequence). The chain's CDR3 is CATSNGGRKSYEQYF. As DNA, the CDR3 is TGTGCCACCAGCAACGGAGGGCGCAAATCCTACGAGCAGTACTTC.

V is TRBV27 and J is TRBJ2-3; 13 bases match TRBD2. Germline lookup yields CDR1 MNHEY and CDR2 SMNVEV (reference sequence). V lost 5 bases to trimming and J lost 5 bases; unmatched junction nucleotides: 4. The CDR3 covers 15 residues. CDR3 nucleotides: TGTGCCAGCAGTGCACTAGCGGGAGGGGGAGATACGCAGTATTTT. It codes for CASSALAGGGDTQYF.

This sequence joins TRBV27 and TRBJ2-7, with TRBD1 matching 8 bases. Germline CDR1 is MNHEY and CDR2 is SMNVEV (reference sequence). The trim removed 7 bases at V and 2 bases at J, leaving 7 bases unmatched. The CDR3 is 14 amino acids. The CDR3 loop reads CASKQGAPTYEQYF. CDR3 DNA: TGTGCCAGCAAGCAGGGGGCCCCGACCTACGAGCAGTACTTC.

The rearrangement uses TRBV6-5 and TRBJ2-7; a possible D gene is TRBD2 (5 bases). Per germline, CDR1 MNHEY and CDR2 SVGAGI. CDR3 size: 15 residues. V lost 0 bases and J lost 2, with 11 bases in between. The CDR3 DNA sequence: TGTGCCAGCAGTTACTCGTTTCGGGAACCCTACGAGCAGTACTTC. This encodes CASSYSFREPYEQYF.

This clone was counted a few times. The rearrangement uses TRBV2 and TRBJ2-7; TRBD1 matches at 10 bases. The CDR3 sequence is 15 residues long. The ends lost 5 bases at V and 3 bases at J; junction bases unmatched: 7. The germline gives CDR1 SNHLY, CDR2 FYNNEI. The chain's CDR3 is CASSRDRGLGYEQYF. In DNA, the CDR3 is TGTGCCAGCAGTCGGGACAGGGGCTTGGGCTACGAGCAGTACTTC.

The V call is TRBV4-3, the J call TRBJ2-2; 13 nucleotides agree with TRBD2. There are 15 residues in the CDR3. In germline, CDR1 is LGHNA, CDR2 YSLEER. After removal of 3 bases from V and 8 bases from J, the junction contained 3 bases not matched to a gene. CDR3 coding DNA: TGCGCCAGCAGCCAGCGGACTAGCGGGAGAGGGGAGCTGTTTTTT. Translation: CASSQRTSGRGELFF.

This rearrangement joins TRBV2 to TRBJ2-3; unclear D gene. The germline gives CDR1 SNHLY, CDR2 FYNNEI. V dropped 6 bases and J dropped 1 base, with 11 bases sitting between them. This CDR3 comprises 14 residues. Here the CDR3 DNA reads TGTGCCAGCAGCAATGGACGGGGCACAGATACGCAGTATTTT. It yields the protein CASSNGRGTDTQYF.

The chain uses TRBV30 and TRBJ1-4; perhaps TRBD1 as D (6 bases). Trimming took off 2 bases at V and 7 bases at J, with 17 bases between the two ends. This CDR3 spans 15 amino acids. CDR1 and CDR2 (germline): GTSNPN, SVGIG (reference sequence). The CDR3 sequence is CAWSWPTGGVEKLFF. CDR3 bases: TGTGCCTGGAGTTGGCCGACAGGCGGTGTTGAAAAACTGTTTTTT.

This clone showed up many times. The chain recombines TRBV2 with TRBJ2-3, with 9 positions matching TRBD2. Germline CDR1 is SNHLY and CDR2 is FYNNEI. V shed 6 bases, J shed 2 bases, and the junction held 3 bases outside the gene matches. The CDR3 length is 14 residues. Here the CDR3 DNA reads TGTGCCAGCAGGCTAGCGGGAATCACAGATACGCAGTATTTT. Protein: CASRLAGITDTQYF.

The chain carries TRBV5-4 and TRBJ1-1; D not certain. The germline V and J ends were trimmed by 4 bases and 0 bases, with 16 bases remaining between them. Germline V lookup: CDR1 SGHNT, CDR2 YYREEE (reference sequence). CDR3 length: 16 residues. The CDR3 loop is CASSREPGGMNTEAFF. CDR3 sequence (DNA): TGTGCCAGCAGCCGCGAACCAGGCGGGATGAACACTGAAGCTTTCTTT.

In this sample, this clone turned up a few times. This CDR3 is CASSLETGSTYEQYF. CDR3 in DNA: TGTGCCAGCAGCTTAGAGACAGGGAGCACCTACGAGCAGTACTTC. The chain combines TRBV11-1 with TRBJ2-7; the match to TRBD1 covers 7 bases. The CDR3 length is 15 residues. Germline V gene data show CDR1 as SGHAT and CDR2 as FQDESV (reference sequence). V trimming: 1 base; J trimming: 2 bases; junction bases outside the gene matches: 5.

This clone showed up just a few times. The V call is TRBV4-2, the J call TRBJ2-3, with 8 bases that match TRBD2. This CDR3 has 15 amino acids. Germline CDR1 is LGHNA and CDR2 is YNFKEQ. V gave up 4 bases and J gave up 4 bases; unmatched junction bases: 7. In nucleotides, the CDR3 is TGTGCCAGCAGCCGGGGGGAAGCGGGAGCAGATACGCAGTATTTT. This encodes CASSRGEAGADTQYF.

This clone was recorded a few times. V and J are TRBV30 and TRBJ2-3; 7 nucleotides agree with TRBD1. Germline values: CDR1 GTSNPN, CDR2 SVGIG (reference sequence). CDR3 size: 13 residues. The CDR3 loop is CVTHQGGTDTQYF. CDR3 in DNA: TGTGTAACCCACCAGGGGGGCACAGATACGCAGTATTTT.

Ten or more counts support this clone. This chain connects TRBV30 to TRBJ2-1, with 7 bases matching TRBD2. V trimming: 0 bases; J trimming: 7 bases; junction bases outside the gene matches: 6. The CDR3 has 14 amino acids. Germline CDR1 GTSNPN, CDR2 SVGIG (reference sequence). CDR3 amino acids: CAWSVGGSFNEQFF. The CDR3 DNA reads TGTGCCTGGAGTGTAGGCGGGAGTTTTAATGAGCAGTTCTTC. Together with reference TRBV30 and TRBJ2-1, the CDR3 gives the full variable domain: SQTIHQWPATLVQPVGSPLSLECTVEGTSNPNLYWYRQAAGRGLQLLFYSVGIGQISSEVPQNLSASRPQDRQFILSSKKLLLSDSGFYLCAWSVGGSFNEQFFGPGTRLTVL.